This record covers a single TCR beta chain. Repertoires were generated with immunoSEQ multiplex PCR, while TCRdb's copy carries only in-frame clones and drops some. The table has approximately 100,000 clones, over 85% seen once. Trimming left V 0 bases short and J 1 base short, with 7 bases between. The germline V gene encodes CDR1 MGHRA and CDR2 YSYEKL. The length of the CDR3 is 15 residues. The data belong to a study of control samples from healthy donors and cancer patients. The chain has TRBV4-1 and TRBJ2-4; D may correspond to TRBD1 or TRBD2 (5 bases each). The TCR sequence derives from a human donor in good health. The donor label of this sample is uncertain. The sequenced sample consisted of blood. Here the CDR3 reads CASSQDWGAKNIQYF. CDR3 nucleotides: TGCGCCAGCAGCCAAGACTGGGGGGCCAAAAACATTCAGTACTTC.